The 29 T cell receptor beta chains given below trace back to one sample, sequenced in a study of read filtering for tumor transcriptome and immune sequencing. The library was built from roughly 400 ng RNA with molecular barcoded adaptors for alpha/delta and beta/gamma chains. TCRdb re-called the reads with MiXCR, one entry per CDR3 protein. The data contain 100,000 to 150,000 distinct CDR3 sequences, 10% to 15% of them singletons. The sequenced sample consisted of a population of CD138-negative cells sorted from bone marrow. The receptors originated from a donor older than 35 with multiple myeloma.

Concerning this clonotype: A much larger clone is a single base away; this may be a read error. This chain connects TRBV9 to TRBJ1-1; D unclear. Per germline, CDR1 SGDLS and CDR2 YYNGEE. The CDR3 spans 13 residues. The CDR3 DNA follows: TGTGCCAGCAGCGTTTCCATGAACACTGAAGCTCTCTTT. As protein: CASSVSMNTEALF. The variable domain in full, completed from reference TRBV9 and TRBJ1-1, reads DSGVTQTPKHLITATGQRVTLRCSPRSGDLSVYWYQQSLDQGLQFLIQYYNGEERAKGNILERFSAQQFPDLHSELNLSSLELGDSALYFCASSVSMNTEALFGQGTRLTVV.

This clonotype has only a few counts. It may be a read error: a sequence one base away is much more abundant. The rearrangement uses TRBV4-1 and TRBJ1-4, with D possibly matching TRBD1 (6 bases). The CDR3 loop spans 18 amino acids. Germline assignment: CDR1 MGHRA and CDR2 YSYEKL. CDR3 loop: CASNQEGSPGAIFEKLFF. In nucleotides, the CDR3 is TGCGCCAGCAACCAAGAGGGGTCCCCGGGGGCGATTTTTGAAAAACTGTTTTTT.

This rearrangement joins TRBV29-1 to TRBJ2-3; no firm D call. CDR1 is SQVTM and CDR2 is ANQGSEA in the germline V gene. This CDR3 is built from 13 residues. V lost 4 bases and J lost 6, with 14 bases in between. Here the CDR3 DNA reads TGCAGCGTTGTAGTACAGTCTGCGGATACGCAGTATTTT. This sequence encodes CSVVVQSADTQYF.

The table lists this clonotype with a few counts. The V and J genes are TRBV7-8 and TRBJ1-5; TRBD1 matches at 9 bases. V lost 2 bases to trimming and J lost 3 bases; unmatched junction nucleotides: 8. Germline V gene data show CDR1 as SGHVS and CDR2 as FQNEAQ. This CDR3 has 17 amino acids. CDR3 nucleotide sequence: TGTGCCAGCAGCTTAACTACCGGGACAGGGTTCAATCAGCCCCAGCATTTT. This gives the protein CASSLTTGTGFNQPQHF.

The chain has TRBV28 and TRBJ1-3; D might be TRBD1 (6 bases). This CDR3 spans 16 amino acids. Germline V CDR1 and CDR2: MDHEN, SYDVKM. Trimming took off 7 bases at V and 1 base at J, with 17 bases between the two ends. This CDR3 reads CASTAGGANSGNTIYF. DNA of the CDR3: TGTGCCAGCACGGCGGGGGGCGCAAATTCTGGAAACACCATATATTTT.

This clonotype was observed many times. The chain is built from TRBV29-1 and TRBJ1-2; TRBD1 agrees at 8 bases. From germline, CDR1 is SQVTM and CDR2 ANQGSEA. Trimming at V came to 3 bases and at J to 4 bases, leaving 7 bases not matched to a gene. This CDR3 region has 14 residues. The CDR3: CSVEPTGERYGYTF. The DNA of the CDR3 is TGCAGCGTTGAGCCGACAGGGGAGCGCTATGGCTACACCTTC. The full variable domain, completed using reference TRBV29-1 and TRBJ1-2, is SAVISQKPSRDICQRGTSLTIQCQVDSQVTMMFWYRQQPGQSLTLIATANQGSEATYESGFVIDKFPISRPNLTFSTLTVSNMSPEDSSIYLCSVEPTGERYGYTFGSGTRLTVV.

This clonotype occurred many times. V gene TRBV15 combines with J gene TRBJ1-1; D gene uncertain. V lost 0 bases and J lost 5, with 7 bases in between. The CDR3 has 13 residues. In germline, CDR1 is LNHNV, CDR2 YYDKDF (reference sequence). CDR3 sequence (DNA): TGTGCCACCAGCAGAGAGGCGGAAACTGAAGCTTTCTTT. Protein: CATSREAETEAFF.

Concerning this clonotype: A read error is possible here, since a much larger clone lies one base away. The CDR3 nucleotides read TGTGCCAGCAGCTCCCCCGGGGGCGAGACCCAGTGCTTC. Its translation is CASSSPGGETQCF. The chain joins TRBV7-2 to TRBJ2-5; either TRBD1 or TRBD2 may fit D (6 bases each). This CDR3 spans 13 amino acids. Germline CDR1 SGHTA, CDR2 FQGNSA.

Many counts were recorded for this clonotype. The chain has TRBV7-9 and TRBJ1-5; D unclear. This CDR3 is built from 14 residues. V gave up 4 bases and J gave up 5 bases, with 12 bases separating them. Germline values: CDR1 SEHNR, CDR2 FQNEAQ (reference sequence). The CDR3 bases are TGTGCCAGCAGCTCAGGAGCGGGAGATCAGCCCCAGCATTTT. Translation gives CASSSGAGDQPQHF.

The chain couples TRBV3-1 to TRBJ2-5; D is unresolved. CDR1 LGHDT and CDR2 YNNKEL come from the germline V gene (reference sequence). This CDR3 region has 12 residues. V lost 6 bases to trimming and J lost 3 bases, with 8 bases between them. CDR3 in DNA: TGTGCCAGCAGTTTTCACGAAGAGACCCAGTACTTC. Protein sequence: CASSFHEETQYF.

In its sample, this clonotype was seen many times. J is TRBJ1-4 and V is TRBV7-9; TRBD1 is a possible D gene (6 bases). Trimming took off 3 bases at V and 8 bases at J, with 13 bases between the two ends. There are 14 residues in the CDR3. Germline-derived CDR1 and CDR2 are SEHNR and FQNEAQ (reference sequence). The CDR3 protein is CASSLGHIQEKLFF. CDR3 DNA sequence: TGTGCCAGCAGCTTGGGACACATACAAGAAAAACTGTTTTTT.

The rearrangement uses TRBV9 and TRBJ1-1; D might be TRBD1 (5 bases). Germline V lookup: CDR1 SGDLS, CDR2 YYNGEE. This CDR3 is built from 13 residues. Trimming removed 5 bases at V and 4 bases at J, with 12 bases between. The CDR3 DNA reads TGTGCCAGCAGTCCGCGGGACGGCACTGAAGCTTTCTTT. The encoded protein is CASSPRDGTEAFF.

This chain links TRBV19 with TRBJ2-5; 13 bases match TRBD2. The CDR3 has 16 residues. Trimming cost V 6 bases and J 1 base; bases outside gene matches: 5. The germline gives CDR1 LNHDA, CDR2 SQIVND (reference sequence). The CDR3 nucleotides are TGTGCCAGTAGCAAGGGACTAGCGGGACCCCAAGAGACCCAGTACTTC. It specifies CASSKGLAGPQETQYF.

This clonotype was detected ten times or more. The chain links TRBV6-5 to TRBJ1-5, with D possibly matching TRBD1 (5 bases). The V end was cut by 4 bases, the J end by 0 bases, with 13 bases between. The germline V gene has CDR1 MNHEY and CDR2 SVGAGI. This CDR3 has 16 amino acids. The CDR3 sequence: CASSSSGLFSNQPQHF. The CDR3 DNA follows: TGTGCCAGCAGTTCCTCGGGACTTTTTAGCAATCAGCCCCAGCATTTT.

This clonotype was seen just once. A much more abundant neighbour one base away suggests this may be a read error. The rearrangement uses TRBV3-1 and TRBJ2-1; TRBD2 matches at 7 bases. CDR3 size: 16 residues. The germline V gene has CDR1 LGHDT and CDR2 YNNKEL (reference sequence). CDR3 loop: CASSQDRGSSYNELFF. As DNA, the CDR3 is TGTGCCAGCAGCCAAGATCGCGGGAGTTCCTACAATGAGCTGTTCTTC.

The sample holds many counts of this clonotype. The chain links TRBV6-2 or TRBV6-3 to TRBJ2-7; D possibly corresponds to TRBD2 (6 bases). Germline V lookup: CDR1 MNHEY, CDR2 SVGEGT. V lost 7 bases and J 4 bases, leaving 17 bases between the germline ends. This CDR3 spans 14 amino acids. The CDR3 region has the DNA TGTGCCAGCAACCCGGGAGAAAAGCCTTACGAGCAGTACTTC. The encoded protein is CASNPGEKPYEQYF.

Ten or more counts support this clonotype. The rearrangement links TRBV29-1 to TRBJ1-4; D remains ambiguous. V lost 6 bases and J lost 7, with 9 bases in between. The CDR3 totals 11 residues. In germline, CDR1 is SQVTM, CDR2 ANQGSEA. As DNA, the CDR3 is TGCAGCGTCCAGAAAGGTGAAAAACTGTTTTTT. Translation: CSVQKGEKLFF.

This clonotype was seen only a few times. The chain couples TRBV19 to TRBJ1-5; D gene unclear. Trimming took off 4 bases at V and 7 bases at J, with 11 bases between the two ends. CDR3 size: 13 residues. The germline CDR1 and CDR2 sequences are LNHDA and SQIVND (reference sequence). The DNA for the CDR3 is TGTGCCAGTAGTAGCCAAGGCGGACAGCCCCAGCATTTT. Translating gives CASSSQGGQPQHF.

The gene calls are TRBV30 and TRBJ2-2; 15 nucleotides agree with TRBD2. Germline loops: CDR1 GTSNPN, CDR2 SVGIG (reference sequence). V shed 4 bases, J shed 3 bases, and the junction held 12 bases outside the gene matches. This CDR3 spans 19 amino acids. The chain's CDR3 is CAWTPGTSGRNRDTGELFF. The CDR3 DNA is TGTGCCTGGACCCCCGGGACTAGCGGGAGGAACCGGGACACCGGGGAGCTGTTTTTT.

This clonotype was counted only a few times. The rearrangement uses TRBV11-2 and TRBJ2-2; D gene uncertain. The V gene's germline CDR1 is SGHAT and CDR2 FQNNGV. The ends were cut back, 5 bases at V and 6 bases at J, with 13 bases in the middle. The CDR3 extends over 14 amino acids. CDR3 in DNA: TGTGCCAGCAGCCCCCAACCCAAGGCCGGGGAGCTGTTTTTT. Its translation is CASSPQPKAGELFF.

This clonotype was detected many times. The chain is built from TRBV19 and TRBJ2-2, with D possibly being TRBD2 (6 bases). V was pared by 3 bases and J by 5 bases, with 10 bases between. Germline CDR1 LNHDA, CDR2 SQIVND (reference sequence). This CDR3 contains 14 residues. The CDR3 is CASSIQGTTGELFF. In nucleotides, the CDR3 is TGTGCCAGTAGTATCCAAGGGACTACCGGGGAGCTGTTTTTT.

This clonotype was detected only a few times. The V call is TRBV5-1, the J call TRBJ2-3; the match to TRBD1 covers 9 bases. The CDR3 totals 14 residues. J lost 7 bases, V lost 1 base, and 4 bases had no gene match. The germline V gene encodes CDR1 SGHRS and CDR2 YFSETQ. The CDR3 region has the DNA TGCGCCAGCAGCTTGACAGGGGGCTTGTATACGCAGTATTTT. Protein: CASSLTGGLYTQYF.

V usage is TRBV20-1 and J usage is TRBJ2-1, with 10 bases lining up with TRBD2. Per the germline V gene, CDR1 is DFQATT and CDR2 is SNEGSKA (reference sequence). The CDR3 length is 19 residues. V was clipped by 1 base and J by 0 bases; unmatched bases: 12. The CDR3: CSARAASGGPLNSYNEQFF. The CDR3 region has the DNA TGCAGTGCTAGAGCGGCTAGCGGGGGCCCCTTGAACTCCTACAATGAGCAGTTCTTC.

This clonotype was detected many times. The chain recombines TRBV29-1 with TRBJ2-3, with D unclear. The germline V gene has CDR1 SQVTM and CDR2 ANQGSEA. V lost 5 bases and J 0 bases, leaving 3 bases between the germline ends. This CDR3 has 11 amino acids. This CDR3 is CSVRSTDTQYF. For the CDR3, the DNA is TGCAGCGTTCGAAGCACAGATACGCAGTATTTT.

This clonotype has only one observation. Germline and junction disagree at one end, which may indicate a read error. The chain uses TRBV2 and TRBJ2-1; D is unresolved. The CDR3 runs 15 residues. Germline V gene data show CDR1 as SNHLY and CDR2 as FYNNEI. CDR3 nucleotide sequence: TGTGCCAGCAGTGATAAGAAATTATACTACAATGAGCAGCCCTTC. This codes for CASSDKKLYYNEQPF.

This clonotype has a single count. V usage is TRBV12-3 or TRBV12-4 and J usage is TRBJ1-5, with a tentative D call TRBD1 (5 bases). Trimming cost V 6 bases and J 0 bases, with 15 bases left between them. The CDR3 consists of 16 residues. The CDR3 here is CASSHGIGGSNQPQHF. CDR3 coding DNA: TGTGCCAGCAGCCACGGTATTGGGGGTAGCAATCAGCCCCAGCATTTT.

This clonotype was seen repeatedly, ten times or more. The chain is built from TRBV4-1 and TRBJ1-5; 9 bases match TRBD1. V shed 4 bases and J 7 bases; nucleotides not matched to a gene: 17. CDR1 is MGHRA, CDR2 YSYEKL, per germline. The CDR3 covers 18 residues. CDR3 bases: TGCGCCAGCAGCCCGCAGGACAGGGGTGAGGTGTGGAAACAGCCCCAGCATTTT. Its translation: CASSPQDRGEVWKQPQHF.

This chain connects TRBV19 to TRBJ2-7; tentative D call: TRBD2 (5 bases). The CDR3 runs 13 residues. The germline V and J ends were trimmed by 6 bases and 3 bases, with 12 bases remaining between them. CDR1 is LNHDA and CDR2 is SQIVND in the germline V gene (reference sequence). The CDR3 sequence is CASSRGERYEQYF. In nucleotides, the CDR3 is TGTGCCAGTAGCCGGGGAGAGCGCTACGAGCAGTACTTC.

This clonotype was recorded many times. CDR3 in DNA: TGTGCCAGCAGCTCTTCTCTGAGCGGGAGGGTTGAGGAGCAGTACTTC. Protein sequence: CASSSSLSGRVEEQYF. The chain employs TRBV4-2 and TRBJ2-7; 10 nucleotides agree with TRBD2. V gave up 5 bases and J gave up 7 bases; unmatched junction bases: 14. The germline gives CDR1 LGHNA, CDR2 YNFKEQ. The CDR3 is 16 residues long.